This paragraph covers one T cell receptor (beta chain) sequence. Its target is not known. This sample is drawn from a study of T cell repertoires in cytomegalovirus infection. For the study at large: Recently identified HLA-C-restricted and well-studied HLA-B-restricted CMV epitopes were used. Both CMV infection and a matching HLA type were indicated by public TCR beta signatures.

CDR1 is SNHLY and CDR2 is FYNNEI in the germline V gene. CDR3 size: 12 residues. Trimming cost V 10 bases and J 5 bases; bases outside gene matches: 7. The study's findings and limits: Clonotype analysis showed dominance of the ex vivo response by HLA-C-restricted CMV-specific TCR beta clonotypes.

In TCRdb, the reads were re-called with MiXCR into one record per CDR3 protein. The table records around 770,000 distinct CDR3 sequences, almost 30% of them present only once. The rearrangement links TRBV2 to TRBJ2-7; 8 bases map to TRBD1. The specimen was cultured CD8+ T cells from PBMCs, collected from culture after CMV antigen stimulation. The receptor was derived from a human donor in good health (CMV status not recorded). Some clones in this sample may be carry-over from other donors' samples. CDR3 coding DNA: TGTGCCACCCCCGGGACAGGCAACGAGCAGTACTTC. Protein: CATPGTGNEQYF. The complete variable domain, with remaining parts taken from reference TRBV2 and TRBJ2-7, reads EPEVTQTPSHQVTQMGQEVILRCVPISNHLYFYWYRQILGQKVEFLVSFYNNEISEKSEIFDDQFSVERPDGSNFTLKIRSTKLEDSAMYFCATPGTGNEQYFGPGTRLTVT.